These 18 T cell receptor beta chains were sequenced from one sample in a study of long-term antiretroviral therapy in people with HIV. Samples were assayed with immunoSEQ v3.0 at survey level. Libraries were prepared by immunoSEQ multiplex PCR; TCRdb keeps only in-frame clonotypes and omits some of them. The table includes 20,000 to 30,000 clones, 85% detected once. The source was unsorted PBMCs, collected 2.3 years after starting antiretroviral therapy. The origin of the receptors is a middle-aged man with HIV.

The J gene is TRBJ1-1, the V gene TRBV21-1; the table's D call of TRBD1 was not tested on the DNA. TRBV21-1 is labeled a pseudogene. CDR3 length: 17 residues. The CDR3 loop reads CASTHVGLTVGQTEAFF. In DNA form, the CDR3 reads TGTGCCAGCACCCATGTCGGGTTGACAGTAGGGCAAACTGAAGCTTTCTTT.

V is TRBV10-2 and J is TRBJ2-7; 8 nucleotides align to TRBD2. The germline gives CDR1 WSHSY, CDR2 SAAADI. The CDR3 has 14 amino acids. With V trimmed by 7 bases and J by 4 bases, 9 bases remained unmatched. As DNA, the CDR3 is TGCGCCAGCACTCCCGGGGGGGCCCCATACGAGCAGTACTTC. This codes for CASTPGGAPYEQYF.

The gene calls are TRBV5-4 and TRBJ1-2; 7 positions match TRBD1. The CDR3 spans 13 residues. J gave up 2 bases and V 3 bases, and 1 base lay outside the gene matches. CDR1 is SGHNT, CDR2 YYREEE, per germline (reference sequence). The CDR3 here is CASSSGQNYGYTF. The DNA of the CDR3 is TGTGCCAGCAGCTCGGGACAGAACTATGGCTACACCTTC.

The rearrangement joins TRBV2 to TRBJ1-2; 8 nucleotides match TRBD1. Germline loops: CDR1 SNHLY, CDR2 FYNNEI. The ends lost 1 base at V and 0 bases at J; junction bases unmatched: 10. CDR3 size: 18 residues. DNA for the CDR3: TGTGCCAGCAGTGAAGGCGGCAGGGGGCGTGGAACTAACTATGGCTACACCTTC. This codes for CASSEGGRGRGTNYGYTF.

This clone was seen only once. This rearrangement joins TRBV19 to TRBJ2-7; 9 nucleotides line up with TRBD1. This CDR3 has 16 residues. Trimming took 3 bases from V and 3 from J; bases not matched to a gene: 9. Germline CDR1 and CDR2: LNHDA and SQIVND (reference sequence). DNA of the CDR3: TGTGCCAGTAGTATTATCCCCGGGACAGGGAGCTACGAGCAGTACTTC. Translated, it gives CASSIIPGTGSYEQYF.

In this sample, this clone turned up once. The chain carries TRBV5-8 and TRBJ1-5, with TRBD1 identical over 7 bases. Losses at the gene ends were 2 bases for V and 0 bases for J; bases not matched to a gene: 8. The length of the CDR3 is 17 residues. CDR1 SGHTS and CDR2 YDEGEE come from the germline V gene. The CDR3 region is CASSLGQEVYSNQPQHF. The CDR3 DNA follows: TGTGCCAGCAGCTTAGGACAGGAGGTATATAGCAATCAGCCCCAGCATTTT.

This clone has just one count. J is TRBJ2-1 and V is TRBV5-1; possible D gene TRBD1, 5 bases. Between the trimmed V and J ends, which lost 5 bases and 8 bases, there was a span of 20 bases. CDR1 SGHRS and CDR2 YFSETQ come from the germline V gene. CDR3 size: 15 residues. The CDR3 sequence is CASRFVRAALDEQFF. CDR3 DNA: TGCGCCAGCAGGTTCGTCAGGGCAGCGCTTGATGAGCAGTTCTTC.

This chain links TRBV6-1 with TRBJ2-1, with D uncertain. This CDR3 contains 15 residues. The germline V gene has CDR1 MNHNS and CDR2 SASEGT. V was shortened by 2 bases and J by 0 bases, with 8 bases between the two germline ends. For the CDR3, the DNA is TGTGCCAGCAGTGAACCTCGAAGCTCCTACAATGAGCAGTTCTTC. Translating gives CASSEPRSSYNEQFF.

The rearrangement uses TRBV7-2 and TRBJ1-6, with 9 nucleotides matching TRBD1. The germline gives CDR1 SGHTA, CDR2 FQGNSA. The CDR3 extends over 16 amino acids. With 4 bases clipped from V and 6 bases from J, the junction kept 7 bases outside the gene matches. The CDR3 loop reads CASSSTGTGTNSPLHF. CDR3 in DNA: TGTGCCAGCAGCTCTACCGGGACAGGGACTAATTCACCCCTCCACTTT.

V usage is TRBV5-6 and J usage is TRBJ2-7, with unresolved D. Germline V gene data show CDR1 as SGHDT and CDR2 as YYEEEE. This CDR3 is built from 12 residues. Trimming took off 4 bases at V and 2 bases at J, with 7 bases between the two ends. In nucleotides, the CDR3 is TGTGCCAGCAGCCTACGGACCTACGAGCAGTACTTC. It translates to CASSLRTYEQYF.

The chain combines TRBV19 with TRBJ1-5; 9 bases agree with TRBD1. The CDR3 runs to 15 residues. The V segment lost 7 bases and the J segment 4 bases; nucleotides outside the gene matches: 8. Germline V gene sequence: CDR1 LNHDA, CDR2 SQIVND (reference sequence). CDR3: CASTPTGGGNQPQHF. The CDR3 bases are TGTGCCAGTACCCCGACAGGGGGAGGTAATCAGCCCCAGCATTTT.

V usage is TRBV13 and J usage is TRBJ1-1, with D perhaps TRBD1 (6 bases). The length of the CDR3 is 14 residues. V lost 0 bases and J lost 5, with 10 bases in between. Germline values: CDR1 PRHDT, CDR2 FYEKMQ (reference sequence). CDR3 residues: CASSLGRTETEAFF. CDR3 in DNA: TGTGCCAGCAGCTTAGGCCGGACAGAGACTGAAGCTTTCTTT.

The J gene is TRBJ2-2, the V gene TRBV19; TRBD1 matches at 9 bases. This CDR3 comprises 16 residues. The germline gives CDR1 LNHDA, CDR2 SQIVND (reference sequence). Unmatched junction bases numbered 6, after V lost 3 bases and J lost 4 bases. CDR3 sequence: CASSMLNRGLTGELFF. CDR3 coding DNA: TGTGCCAGTAGTATGCTGAACAGGGGGCTCACCGGGGAGCTGTTTTTT.

In DNA, the CDR3 is TGTGCCAGCAGCGAGGGGGGACTAGCGGGAGGCGTCGACAATGAGCAGTTCTTC. It specifies CASSEGGLAGGVDNEQFF. The rearrangement uses TRBV9 and TRBJ2-1, with 15 bases identical to TRBD2. This CDR3 region has 18 residues. After removal of 3 bases from V and 5 bases from J, the junction contained 9 bases not matched to a gene. In germline, CDR1 is SGDLS, CDR2 YYNGEE.

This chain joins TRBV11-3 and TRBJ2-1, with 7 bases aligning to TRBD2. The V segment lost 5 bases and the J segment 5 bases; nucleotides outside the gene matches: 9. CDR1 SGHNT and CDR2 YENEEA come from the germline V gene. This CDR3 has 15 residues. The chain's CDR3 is CASSQLGLEDNEQFF. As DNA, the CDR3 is TGTGCCAGCAGCCAGCTCGGACTAGAGGACAATGAGCAGTTCTTC.

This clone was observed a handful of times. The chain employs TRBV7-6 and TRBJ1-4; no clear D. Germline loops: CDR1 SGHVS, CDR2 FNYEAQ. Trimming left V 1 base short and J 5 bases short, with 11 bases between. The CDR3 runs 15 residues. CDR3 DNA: TGTGCCAGCAGCTTAGAAACCGCTGCCAATGAAAAACTGTTTTTT. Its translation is CASSLETAANEKLFF.

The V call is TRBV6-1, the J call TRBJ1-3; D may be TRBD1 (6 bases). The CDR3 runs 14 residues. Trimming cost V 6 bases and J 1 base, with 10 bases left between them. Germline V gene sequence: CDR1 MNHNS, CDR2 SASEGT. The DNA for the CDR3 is TGTGCCAGCAGGCCGGGGGCATCTGGAAACACCATATATTTT. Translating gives CASRPGASGNTIYF.

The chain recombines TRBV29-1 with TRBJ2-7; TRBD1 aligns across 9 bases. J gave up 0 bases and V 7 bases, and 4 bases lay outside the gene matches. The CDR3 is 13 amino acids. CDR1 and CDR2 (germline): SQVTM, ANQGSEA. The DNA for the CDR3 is TGCAGCGCGGGGACAGGGCCCTCCTACGAGCAGTACTTC. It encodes CSAGTGPSYEQYF.